The next 16 T cell receptor beta chains were all read from a single sample in a study of blood T cell repertoires in COVID-19. Data came from immunoSEQ multiplex PCR; TCRdb stores just in-frame clones and leaves some out. Found here are a few hundred thousand clones, about four fifths of them singletons; the top ten hold approximately 3.2%. Sample: peripheral blood. The receptor source for this set is a young woman with acute or convalescent COVID-19.

The chain recombines TRBV2 with TRBJ2-7, with 12 bases identical to TRBD2. J lost 2 bases, V lost 6 bases, and 5 bases had no gene match. Germline loops: CDR1 SNHLY, CDR2 FYNNEI. This CDR3 contains 15 residues. The CDR3 region is CASRLTSGSPYEQYF. The CDR3, as DNA: TGTGCCAGCAGACTGACTAGCGGGAGCCCCTACGAGCAGTACTTC.

The chain combines TRBV11-2 with TRBJ2-2; D not resolved. V lost 5 bases and J 5 bases, leaving 9 bases between the germline ends. The CDR3 extends over 13 amino acids. Germline V CDR1 and CDR2: SGHAT, FQNNGV. The CDR3 region is CASSPILTGELFF. The CDR3 nucleotides read TGTGCCAGCAGCCCAATACTTACCGGGGAGCTGTTTTTT.

This clone was seen a few times. The V and J genes are TRBV6-2 or TRBV6-3 and TRBJ1-2; TRBD1 agrees at 8 bases. This CDR3 has 14 amino acids. From germline, CDR1 is MNHEY and CDR2 SVGEGT. Trimming cost V 7 bases and J 4 bases; bases outside gene matches: 8. In nucleotides, the CDR3 is TGTGCCAGCAACCCGGACAGGGCCGGCTATGGCTACACCTTC. This gives the protein CASNPDRAGYGYTF.

This chain connects TRBV18 to TRBJ2-7; D is uncertain. CDR3 length: 14 residues. CDR1 is KGHSH and CDR2 is LQKENI in the germline V gene. The V and J ends lost 3 bases and 4 bases respectively, with 13 bases between them. This CDR3 reads CASSPPHDSYEQYF. The CDR3 DNA follows: TGTGCCAGCTCACCTCCCCACGACTCTTACGAGCAGTACTTC. Filled out from reference TRBV18 and TRBJ2-7, the complete variable domain reads NAGVMQNPRHLVRRRGQEARLRCSPMKGHSHVYWYRQLPEEGLKFMVYLQKENIIDESGMPKERFSAEFPKEGPSILRIQQVVRGDSAAYFCASSPPHDSYEQYFGPGTRLTVT.

The chain links TRBV10-3 to TRBJ1-1; D uncertain. The length of the CDR3 is 13 residues. V was pared by 4 bases and J by 1 base, with 7 bases between. The germline V gene encodes CDR1 ENHRY and CDR2 SYGVKD. The CDR3 protein is CAISGGGNTEAFF. The CDR3 nucleotides read TGTGCCATCAGTGGAGGAGGGAACACTGAAGCTTTCTTT.

This clone was observed once. V gene TRBV28 combines with J gene TRBJ2-1, with a possible D match to TRBD2 (6 bases). The V gene's germline CDR1 is MDHEN and CDR2 SYDVKM. The CDR3 consists of 17 residues. Between the trimmed V and J ends, which lost 5 bases and 4 bases, there was a span of 21 bases. Here the CDR3 reads CASSTFRWTNVYNEQFF. For the CDR3, the DNA is TGTGCCAGCAGTACGTTTAGGTGGACTAACGTATACAATGAGCAGTTCTTC.

The chain combines TRBV9 with TRBJ2-1, with TRBD2 matching 10 bases. Germline CDR1 reads SGDLS; CDR2 reads YYNGEE. The CDR3 sequence is 15 residues long. The V segment lost 3 bases and the J segment 3 bases; nucleotides outside the gene matches: 3. This CDR3 reads CASSEVAGGYNEQFF. CDR3 in DNA: TGTGCCAGCAGCGAAGTAGCGGGAGGCTACAATGAGCAGTTCTTC.

The V gene is TRBV28, the J gene TRBJ2-7, with 10 positions matching TRBD1. CDR3 length: 16 amino acids. The V gene's germline CDR1 is MDHEN and CDR2 SYDVKM. V was pared by 6 bases and J by 3 bases, with 11 bases of the junction left unmatched. Written as DNA, the CDR3 is TGTGCCAGCAGACCTTCGGAGGGACAGGGGTTCTACGAGCAGTACTTC. Its translation: CASRPSEGQGFYEQYF.

The table lists this clone with a count of one. The chain carries TRBV7-9 and TRBJ2-5; 11 bases are a match to TRBD2. This CDR3 region has 16 residues. V shed 5 bases, J shed 1 base, and the junction held 6 bases outside the gene matches. In germline, CDR1 is SEHNR, CDR2 FQNEAQ (reference sequence). The CDR3 loop is CASSHPSGRIQETQYF. The CDR3 DNA reads as TGTGCCAGCAGCCACCCTAGCGGGAGGATCCAAGAGACCCAGTACTTC.

The chain joins TRBV7-9 to TRBJ2-3; 11 positions match TRBD2. V gave up 6 bases and J gave up 0 bases; unmatched junction bases: 8. CDR3 size: 17 residues. The germline V gene encodes CDR1 SEHNR and CDR2 FQNEAQ (reference sequence). CDR3: CASSLLAGEYSTDTQYF. The CDR3 DNA sequence: TGTGCCAGCAGTCTACTAGCGGGGGAATATAGCACAGATACGCAGTATTTT.

This chain joins TRBV28 and TRBJ2-7; D call uncertain. The CDR3 runs to 15 residues. Trimming left V 1 base short and J 5 bases short, with 15 bases between. Germline CDR1 MDHEN, CDR2 SYDVKM. The CDR3 DNA follows: TGTGCCAGCAGTTTATTCGAGGCTTTGACCCACGAGCAGTACTTC. Translating it yields CASSLFEALTHEQYF.

This clone occurred a few times. This chain uses TRBV27 with TRBJ2-1, with 8 bases that match TRBD2. The V gene's germline CDR1 is MNHEY and CDR2 SMNVEV (reference sequence). The J segment lost 10 bases and the V segment lost 6 bases, leaving 32 bases of the junction unmatched. This CDR3 is built from 21 residues. The CDR3 is CASSSHGQRRAGVSIRGEQFF. The CDR3, as DNA: TGTGCCAGCAGCAGCCATGGACAGCGGAGAGCGGGAGTGAGTATAAGGGGGGAGCAGTTCTTC.

J is TRBJ2-5 and V is TRBV30, with D unclear. CDR1 and CDR2 (germline): GTSNPN, SVGIG (reference sequence). This CDR3 contains 12 residues. The V end lost 2 bases, the J end lost 9 bases, and 13 bases lay between the germline ends. CDR3 amino acids: CAWSHLGGAQYF. The CDR3 region has the DNA TGTGCCTGGAGTCATTTGGGTGGAGCCCAGTACTTC.

The chain is built from TRBV28 and TRBJ2-7, with D possibly being TRBD1 (6 bases). The V end lost 8 bases, the J end lost 4 bases, and 9 bases lay between the germline ends. Germline V CDR1 and CDR2: MDHEN, SYDVKM. The CDR3 spans 11 residues. The CDR3 loop reads CASGTSYEQYF. For the CDR3, the DNA is TGTGCCAGCGGGACATCTTACGAGCAGTACTTC.

This clone was observed a few times. The chain links TRBV19 to TRBJ1-3; D is ambiguous. CDR1 LNHDA and CDR2 SQIVND come from the germline V gene (reference sequence). V was pared by 1 base and J by 0 bases, with 10 bases between. CDR3 size: 16 residues. For the CDR3, the DNA is TGTGCCAGTAGTATAGTGGGAGTGAGCTCTGGAAACACCATATATTTT. It is translated as CASSIVGVSSGNTIYF.

The V and J genes are TRBV4-3 and TRBJ1-4; tentatively, D is TRBD1 (6 bases). The V end was cut by 3 bases, the J end by 12 bases, with 23 bases between. The germline V gene encodes CDR1 LGHNA and CDR2 YSLEER. This CDR3 has 16 residues. The CDR3 DNA sequence: TGCGCCAGCAGCCAGTACTTTGCGACGGGGGGCCAAGAACTGTTTTTT. This sequence encodes CASSQYFATGGQELFF.